The rows below give T cell receptor beta chains drawn from one sample of a study of blood T cell repertoires in COVID-19. Sequenced by immunoSEQ multiplex PCR; TCRdb stores in-frame clones only, minus some. The sample lists around 99,000 clones, 80% seen once, with 4% to 4.5% in the top ten. The sequenced sample consisted of peripheral blood. The receptors originated from a man between 65 and 85 years old with acute or convalescent COVID-19. The CDR3 runs from the conserved cysteine through the conserved F or W. The order of the fields is clone size, J gene, D gene, V gene, CDR3 protein, CDR3 DNA. A D gene is named only where the DNA matches it firmly. Part of the rows lack a size; the others show once, few, many or a class for expanded clones.

-	TRBJ2-3	-	TRBV7-9	CASSRRDRTDTQYF	TGTGCCAGCAGCCGCCGGGATCGCACAGATACGCAGTATTTT
-	TRBJ2-3	-	TRBV5-1	CASSLPDRRGDTQYF	TGCGCCAGCAGCTTGCCCGACAGGAGAGGGGATACGCAGTATTTT
-	TRBJ1-5	TRBD1	TRBV19	CASSHARQGRQPQHF	TGTGCCAGTAGTCATGCCAGACAGGGGAGGCAGCCCCAGCATTTT
-	TRBJ1-5	TRBD1	TRBV19	CASSIGQGGQPQHF	TGTGCCAGTAGTATAGGACAGGGAGGTCAGCCCCAGCATTTT
-	TRBJ1-2	TRBD1	TRBV11-3	CASSFAGGGGYTF	TGTGCCAGCAGCTTTGCAGGGGGCGGTGGCTACACCTTC
-	TRBJ1-4	-	TRBV21-1	CASINEDFRTNEKLFF	TGTGCCAGCATTAATGAGGATTTTAGAACTAATGAAAAACTGTTTTTT
-	TRBJ2-7	-	TRBV7-9	CASSLFGGDLYEQYF	TGTGCCAGCAGCTTATTCGGCGGTGATCTCTACGAGCAGTACTTC
-	TRBJ2-2	-	TRBV6-2/TRBV6-3	CASSLTRNTGELFF	TGTGCCAGCAGCCTTACACGGAACACCGGGGAGCTGTTTTTT
-	TRBJ1-2	TRBD1	TRBV19	CASSIGGTDPPGYTF	TGTGCCAGTAGTATAGGGGGGACAGATCCTCCGGGCTACACCTTC
once	TRBJ2-7	TRBD1	TRBV27	CASSPPPGTGFHEQYF	TGTGCCAGCAGTCCGCCCCCCGGGACAGGGTTCCACGAGCAGTACTTC
-	TRBJ2-3	-	TRBV21-1	CASSKAARGSTDTQYF	TGTGCCAGCAGCAAAGCTGCCAGGGGTAGCACAGATACGCAGTATTTT
-	TRBJ2-2	-	TRBV6-5	CASTDLSGVGGELFF	TGTGCCAGCACGGATTTGTCGGGGGTCGGCGGGGAGCTGTTTTTT
-	TRBJ1-5	TRBD1	TRBV18	CASSREKTGFNQPQHF	TGTGCCAGCTCACGGGAGAAGACAGGGTTCAATCAGCCCCAGCATTTT
-	TRBJ1-1	TRBD1	TRBV25-1	CASKGAERPGEAFF	TGTGCCAGCAAGGGGGCGGAGCGCCCCGGGGAAGCTTTCTTT
few	TRBJ2-3	-	TRBV18	CASSPGGDTQYF	TGTGCCAGCTCACCAGGCGGAGATACGCAGTATTTT